This TCR beta chain was observed in a study of T cells in women clearing cervical HPV infection. At the level of the study: Blood came at first lesion visit for cases, post-clearance for controls. For cases, blood was sampled a median approximately 150 days after lesion detection, interquartile range roughly 85 to 200 days.

About this clone itself: The CDR3 goes on 3 residues after the read ends, and that part is filled in from the germline J gene.

Clones were read by immunoSEQ multiplex PCR, and TCRdb kept only the in-frame ones, dropping some. This repertoire comprises fewer than 35,000 clones; its ten largest clones make up under 5%. The trim removed 6 bases at V and 6 bases at J, leaving 11 bases unmatched. CDR1 is SQVTM, CDR2 ANQGSEA, per germline. There are 16 residues in the CDR3. The sequencing input was blood buffy coat. This receptor was taken from a woman between 18 and 70 years old with a cervical HPV16 infection that either progressed to CIN3+ or cleared (not recorded which). This chain connects TRBV29-1 to TRBJ2-3, with 14 positions matching TRBD2. This chain's CDR3 is CSVEPTSGGALDTQYF. CDR3 bases read: TGCAGCGTAGAACCGACTAGCGGGGGGGCCCTCGATACG.